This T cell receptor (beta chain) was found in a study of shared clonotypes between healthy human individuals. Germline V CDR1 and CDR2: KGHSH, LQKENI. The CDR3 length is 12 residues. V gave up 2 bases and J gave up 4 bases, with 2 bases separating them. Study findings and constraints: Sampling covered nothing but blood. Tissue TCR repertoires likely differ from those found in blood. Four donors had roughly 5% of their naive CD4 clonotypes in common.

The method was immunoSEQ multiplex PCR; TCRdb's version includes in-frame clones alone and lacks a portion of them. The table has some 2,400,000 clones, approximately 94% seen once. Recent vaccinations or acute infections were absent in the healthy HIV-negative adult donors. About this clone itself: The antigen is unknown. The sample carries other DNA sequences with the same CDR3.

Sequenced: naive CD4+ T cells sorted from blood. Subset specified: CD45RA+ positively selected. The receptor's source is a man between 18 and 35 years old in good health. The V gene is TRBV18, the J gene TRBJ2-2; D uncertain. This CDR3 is CASSPFTGELFF. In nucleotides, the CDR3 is TGTGCCAGCTCACCATTCACCGGGGAGCTGTTTTTT.